These 26 T cell receptor beta chains were sequenced from one sample in a study of spatial heterogeneity in lung cancer. MiXCR, applied by TCRdb to the 5' RACE reads, yields one record per CDR3 protein. This table holds about 6,100 distinct CDR3 sequences, around 13% found once. Documented time point: sample taken at primary tumor resection. This material consisted of lung tissue, taken at surgery. The receptor source for this set is a human donor with early-stage non-small cell lung cancer.

Worth noting for this clonotype: With the library built for alpha chains, this beta chain is off target and its frequency is not meaningful. The gene calls are TRBV15 and TRBJ2-7; 9 nucleotides line up with TRBD1. The V segment lost 5 bases and the J segment 3 bases; nucleotides outside the gene matches: 5. This CDR3 comprises 14 residues. Germline CDR1 and CDR2: LNHNV and YYDKDF (reference sequence). CDR3 amino acids: CATSPGQGNYEQYF. Written as DNA, the CDR3 is TGTGCCACCAGCCCCGGACAGGGGAACTACGAGCAGTACTTC.

This clonotype has only a few counts. For a library built for alpha chains, this beta chain is a stray read; little rests on its size. This chain connects TRBV18 to TRBJ2-2; 7 nucleotides match TRBD2. The V gene's germline CDR1 is KGHSH and CDR2 LQKENI. The CDR3 spans 15 residues. Trimming took 3 bases from V and 4 from J; bases not matched to a gene: 5. The CDR3 sequence is CASSPGGSVTGELFF. The CDR3 DNA follows: TGTGCCAGCTCACCGGGCGGGAGTGTCACCGGGGAGCTGTTTTTT.

This clonotype was counted ten times or more. As an off-target read in a library built for alpha chains, this beta chain has a frequency of little significance. V and J are TRBV7-2 and TRBJ2-2; 7 bases are a match to TRBD1. V lost 7 bases to trimming and J lost 4 bases; unmatched junction nucleotides: 9. This CDR3 comprises 15 residues. Germline V gene sequence: CDR1 SGHTA, CDR2 FQGNSA. CDR3 sequence (DNA): TGTGCCAGCAACCAACAGGGGACGGGCACCGGGGAGCTGTTTTTT. The encoded protein is CASNQQGTGTGELFF.

This clonotype counts as medium-sized (0.01 to 0.1%). Found in a library prepared for alpha chains, this beta chain is an off-target read, and its abundance has little meaning. V is TRBV12-3 or TRBV12-4 and J is TRBJ1-1, with D unresolved. V was cut by 2 bases and J by 2 bases, with 3 bases left in between. This CDR3 has 12 amino acids. The CDR3 DNA reads TGTGCCAGCAGTTTAAGTAACACTGAAGCTTTCTTT. Encoded protein: CASSLSNTEAFF.

In this sample, this clonotype turned up many times. In a library made to pick up alpha chains, this beta chain is a stray read with a size that means little. J is TRBJ2-3 and V is TRBV2; 7 bases map to TRBD2. Germline CDR1 SNHLY, CDR2 FYNNEI. The CDR3 has 16 amino acids. The ends lost 4 bases at V and 2 bases at J; junction bases unmatched: 9. This CDR3 is CASSGGSPSFTDTQYF. The CDR3 nucleotides read TGTGCCAGCAGTGGCGGGAGCCCGAGTTTCACAGATACGCAGTATTTT.

In the case of this clonotype: This beta chain represents an off-target read in a library built for alpha chains; its size is of limited meaning. This rearrangement joins TRBV28 to TRBJ2-5; 7 positions match TRBD1. The V and J ends lost 5 bases and 5 bases, in that order; junction bases with no gene match: 8. CDR3 length equals 14 residues. Germline CDR1 and CDR2: MDHEN and SYDVKM. The CDR3 DNA sequence: TGTGCCAGCAGTCCGAGGGGGCTGTGGGAGACCCAGTACTTC. This encodes CASSPRGLWETQYF. The complete variable domain, with remaining parts taken from reference TRBV28 and TRBJ2-5, reads DVKVTQSSRYLVKRTGEKVFLECVQDMDHENMFWYRQDPGLGLRLIYFSYDVKMKEKGDIPEGYSVSREKKERFSLILESASTNQTSMYLCASSPRGLWETQYFGPGTRLLVL.

This clonotype was counted ten times or more. This beta chain is an unintended read in a library built for alpha chains; its size means little. V gene TRBV11-3 combines with J gene TRBJ1-1; 10 positions agree with TRBD1. Germline CDR1 reads SGHNT; CDR2 reads YENEEA. This CDR3 spans 18 amino acids. The V gene end was trimmed by 1 base and the J gene end by 5 bases; junction bases not matched to a gene: 13. CDR3 amino acids: CASSLVQEKGQGNTEAFF. In DNA, the CDR3 is TGTGCCAGCAGCTTAGTCCAAGAGAAGGGACAGGGGAATACTGAAGCTTTCTTT.

Turning to this clonotype: This beta chain is a stray read from a library made for alpha chains; its abundance is not meaningful. The chain employs TRBV5-6 and TRBJ2-1; 7 nucleotides match TRBD2. This CDR3 contains 15 residues. Germline CDR1 and CDR2: SGHDT and YYEEEE. V trimming: 3 bases; J trimming: 4 bases; junction bases outside the gene matches: 7. The CDR3 nucleotides are TGTGCCAGCAGCTCGCCCCAGCGGGGTTACAATGAGCAGTTCTTC. As protein: CASSSPQRGYNEQFF.

In this sample, this clonotype is medium-sized. The library was built for alpha chains, so this beta chain is an off-target read and its size means little. The chain combines TRBV7-6 with TRBJ2-7; 10 bases are a match to TRBD2. The ends lost 2 bases at V and 5 bases at J; junction bases unmatched: 3. Germline V lookup: CDR1 SGHVS, CDR2 FNYEAQ. There are 14 residues in the CDR3. CDR3 loop: CASSLLAGVHEQYF. CDR3 nucleotide sequence: TGTGCCAGCAGCTTACTAGCGGGAGTCCACGAGCAGTACTTC.

Many counts were recorded for this clonotype. A library made for alpha chains picked up this beta chain off target, so its size means little. The chain uses TRBV12-3 or TRBV12-4 and TRBJ2-2; 9 bases align to TRBD2. The ends lost 8 bases at V and 1 base at J; junction bases unmatched: 5. The CDR3 has 15 amino acids. CDR3 bases: TGTGCCAGCCAGCCGACTAGCGGGAACACCGGGGAGCTGTTTTTT. This gives the protein CASQPTSGNTGELFF.

In this sample, this clonotype turned up many times. This beta chain slipped into a library made for alpha chains as a stray read, so its size is not meaningful. The chain combines TRBV24-1 with TRBJ2-1, with 11 bases matching TRBD2. Germline lookup yields CDR1 KGHDR and CDR2 SFDVKD. This CDR3 region has 15 residues. V shed 10 bases, J shed 7 bases, and the junction held 11 bases outside the gene matches. CDR3 nucleotides: TGTGCCACTGGCAGAACTAGCGGGAGTTTTAATGAGCAGTTCTTC. Residues: CATGRTSGSFNEQFF.

This clonotype was counted between two and nine times. Little can be read into the size of this beta chain, an off-target read in a library designed for alpha chains. The genes are TRBV28 and TRBJ2-7, with TRBD1 matching 7 bases. Germline CDR1 reads MDHEN; CDR2 reads SYDVKM. After removal of 6 bases from V and 3 bases from J, the junction contained 14 bases not matched to a gene. The CDR3 contains 16 residues. The CDR3 region is CASSRRFRGLIYEQYF. The CDR3 DNA reads TGTGCCAGCAGCCGTCGGTTTAGGGGGCTGATCTACGAGCAGTACTTC.

This clonotype is labeled medium-sized. Found in a library prepared for alpha chains, this beta chain is an off-target read, and its abundance has little meaning. The V call is TRBV30, the J call TRBJ2-2; no clear D. CDR3 length: 13 amino acids. The germline CDR1 and CDR2 sequences are GTSNPN and SVGIG (reference sequence). V lost 0 bases, J lost 4 bases, and 6 bases lay in between. CDR3 residues: CAWSVLGTGELFF. The CDR3 DNA follows: TGTGCCTGGAGTGTACTGGGCACCGGGGAGCTGTTTTTT.

Within the sample, this clonotype is medium-sized. For a library built for alpha chains, this beta chain is a stray read; little rests on its size. The V call is TRBV7-2, the J call TRBJ2-5; D possibly corresponds to TRBD1 (6 bases). With 6 bases removed from V and 5 bases from J, the gap between germline ends came to 13 bases. Germline values: CDR1 SGHTA, CDR2 FQGNSA. The CDR3 has 13 amino acids. CDR3 coding DNA: TGTGCCAGCAGTTTATCCCAGGGGGAGACCCAGTACTTC. Translation gives CASSLSQGETQYF.

This clonotype was picked up many times. This beta chain slipped into a library made for alpha chains as a stray read, so its size is not meaningful. The V and J genes are TRBV5-1 and TRBJ2-7; D is undetermined. The CDR3 covers 13 residues. Germline V gene lookup returns CDR1 SGHRS and CDR2 YFSETQ. V was trimmed by 0 bases and J by 4 bases, leaving 8 bases between them. CDR3 coding DNA: TGCGCCAGCAGCTTGGATCCGGGTTACGAGCAGTACTTC. Protein: CASSLDPGYEQYF.

This clonotype was counted ten times or more. A library prepared for alpha chains yielded this beta chain as an off-target read; its size is of little meaning. V and J are TRBV20-1 and TRBJ2-4; the D is unclear. Trimming took 1 base from V and 1 from J, leaving 5 bases between them. From germline, CDR1 is DFQATT and CDR2 SNEGSKA (reference sequence). This CDR3 spans 13 amino acids. The CDR3 loop reads CSARGRAKNIQYF. CDR3 nucleotide sequence: TGCAGTGCTAGAGGGCGGGCCAAAAACATTCAGTACTTC.

This clonotype was counted at least ten times. The DNA is omitted, as the CDR3 cannot be located on it reliably, and the CDR3 follows TCRdb's listing. As an off-target read in a library built for alpha chains, this beta chain has a frequency of little significance. The rearrangement uses TRBV7-5 and TRBJ2-1; the D segment call TRBD2 is taken from the table without a DNA check. TRBV7-5 is listed as a pseudogene. Counting both end residues, the CDR3 totals 19 amino acids. The CDR3 spells CISVSEAHRGTSSYNEQFF.

By frequency in the sample, this clonotype is medium-sized. With the library built for alpha chains, this beta chain is off target and its frequency is not meaningful. The rearrangement joins TRBV2 to TRBJ1-1, with 8 bases that match TRBD1. The germline V gene has CDR1 SNHLY and CDR2 FYNNEI. Trimming removed 0 bases from V and 0 bases from J; junction bases left unmatched: 6. The CDR3 has 17 amino acids. The CDR3 spells CASSEALPGGLNTEAFF. In nucleotides, the CDR3 is TGTGCCAGCAGTGAAGCGCTTCCAGGGGGCTTGAACACTGAAGCTTTCTTT.

Many counts were recorded for this clonotype. A library prepared for alpha chains yielded this beta chain as an off-target read; its size is of little meaning. CDR3 in amino acids: CASSPGLAEGSSDTDTQYF. In DNA, the CDR3 is TGTGCCAGCAGCCCGGGACTAGCGGAGGGAAGCAGTGACACAGATACGCAGTATTTT. This chain uses TRBV7-9 with TRBJ2-3; 11 bases are shared with TRBD2. There are 19 residues in the CDR3. The junction had 15 bases not matched to a gene; V was cut back by 5 bases and J by 2 bases. Per the germline V gene, CDR1 is SEHNR and CDR2 is FQNEAQ (reference sequence).

Comment on this clonotype: A library prepared for alpha chains yielded this beta chain as an off-target read; its size is of little meaning. V is TRBV20-1 and J is TRBJ2-7; 8 bases are a match to TRBD2. CDR1 is DFQATT and CDR2 is SNEGSKA in the germline V gene (reference sequence). The CDR3 length is 12 residues. V was clipped by 6 bases and J by 5 bases; unmatched bases: 6. The CDR3 DNA sequence: TGCAGTGCCGGAGCGGGGGTAGACGAGCAGTACTTC. Amino acid sequence: CSAGAGVDEQYF.

This clonotype was counted at least ten times. Since it is a stray read in a library aimed at alpha chains, this beta chain has a size that is not meaningful. The chain is built from TRBV20-1 and TRBJ2-6; tentatively, D is TRBD2 (6 bases). V was cut by 1 base and J by 0 bases, with 10 bases left in between. This CDR3 comprises 16 residues. Per the germline V gene, CDR1 is DFQATT and CDR2 is SNEGSKA (reference sequence). The CDR3 region is CSARGDSRSGANVLTF. The DNA of the CDR3 is TGCAGTGCTAGAGGGGACTCCCGCTCTGGGGCCAACGTCCTGACTTTC.

With respect to this clonotype: This beta chain is an off-target read within a library intended for alpha chains, so its frequency means little. The chain links TRBV12-3 or TRBV12-4 to TRBJ1-1, with a weak D call TRBD1 (6 bases). This CDR3 spans 13 amino acids. V was shortened by 2 bases and J by 8 bases, with 12 bases between the two germline ends. CDR3 region: CASSLQGDREAFF. In nucleotides, the CDR3 is TGTGCCAGCAGTTTACAGGGAGACAGGGAAGCTTTCTTT.

This clonotype was seen many times. The library was designed around alpha chains, so this beta chain is a stray read whose abundance carries little weight. The chain is built from TRBV11-3 and TRBJ1-2; D gene ambiguous. With 2 bases removed from V and 6 bases from J, the gap between germline ends came to 10 bases. The germline V gene encodes CDR1 SGHNT and CDR2 YENEEA. The CDR3 loop spans 13 amino acids. CDR3 in amino acids: CASSLTNLNGYTF. The DNA of the CDR3 is TGTGCCAGCAGCTTAACAAACCTAAATGGCTACACCTTC. Supplemented by reference TRBV11-3 and TRBJ1-2, the full variable domain reads EAGVVQSPRYKIIEKKQPVAFWCNPISGHNTLYWYLQNLGQGPELLIRYENEEAVDDSQLPKDRFSAERLKGVDSTLKIQPAELGDSAVYLCASSLTNLNGYTFGSGTRLTVV.

This clonotype was detected many times. Being off target in a library aimed at alpha chains, this beta chain has a size of little meaning. The chain is built from TRBV10-3 and TRBJ2-2, with 10 bases that match TRBD1. The V gene's germline CDR1 is ENHRY and CDR2 SYGVKD. V lost 10 bases to trimming and J lost 6 bases; unmatched junction nucleotides: 2. This CDR3 region has 12 residues. CDR3 bases: TGTGCCACCGGACAGGGGGCCGGGGAGCTGTTTTTT. Residues: CATGQGAGELFF.

This clonotype was seen repeatedly, ten times or more. This beta chain is off target for a library built for alpha chains, so its abundance means little. The rearrangement joins TRBV30 to TRBJ2-1, with 14 bases that match TRBD2. Germline V gene lookup returns CDR1 GTSNPN and CDR2 SVGIG (reference sequence). The CDR3 is 15 amino acids. After removal of 3 bases from V and 7 bases from J, the junction contained 5 bases not matched to a gene. CDR3 in amino acids: CAWSLGTSGSNEQFF. CDR3 coding DNA: TGTGCCTGGAGCCTGGGGACTAGCGGGAGTAATGAGCAGTTCTTC.

By proportion, this clonotype is medium-sized (0.01 to 0.1%). Within a library made for alpha chains, this beta chain is off target, and its count is uninformative. The genes are TRBV6-5 and TRBJ1-2; tentatively, D is TRBD1 (6 bases). Germline V CDR1 and CDR2: MNHEY, SVGAGI. This CDR3 spans 12 amino acids. With 8 bases removed from V and 6 bases from J, the gap between germline ends came to 13 bases. The CDR3 region has the DNA TGTGCCAGCGCGGGGACAATTGATGGCTACACCTTC. The encoded protein is CASAGTIDGYTF.